This T cell receptor beta chain is from a study of multiple sclerosis patients with progressive multifocal leukoencephalopathy (dated by TCRdb to about 2019). For the wider study: The controls were several MS patients treated with natalizumab who did not develop PML and who were sampled longitudinally. Longitudinal follow-up was performed in two natalizumab-treated patients who later developed PML, from before therapy through 6 and 12 months to PML onset. The study examined peripheral T and B cells of MS patients who developed PML (4 under natalizumab, 1 after alemtuzumab) and treated patients who did not. The study aimed to detect JC virus-specific or public T-cell expansions arising at the time of PML onset. General study outcomes and caveats: TRB clones with frequency above 0.5% were observed only in PML patients, but the clones expanded at PML onset were found to be already present before and during natalizumab therapy. The analysis covered only peripheral blood, although cerebrospinal fluid or brain lymphocytes might be more informative for natalizumab-associated PML. In most PML patients, lower normalized Shannon entropy suggested less diverse TRB repertoires, while the natalizumab-treated controls had values close to 1. With only a small, descriptive cohort, it remained unclear whether the findings reflect JC virus infection or general immunocompromise. At the time PML developed, no common TRBV or TRBJ gene usage or preferential TRBV-TRBJ pairings were detected.

There are 15 amino acids in the CDR3, from cysteine to phenylalanine inclusive. Left in the record is the CDR3 DNA by itself, 45 bases read in frame from the first base. V loses 10 bases, J loses 3 bases, and the germline ends lie 22 bases apart. The germline V gene (reference sequence) supplies CDR1 MNHNY and CDR2 SVGAGI. Using the immunoSEQ two-step multiplex PCR at survey-level depth, TRB CDR3 regions were amplified from genomic DNA. To estimate template counts and remove amplification bias, each PCR was spiked with synthetic inline TR CDR3 controls covering all V-J pairings. Reads went through processing to reduce amplification and sequencing bias, and quantification was done against synthetic TR CDR3 analogs. The study's processing was this. Raw data were processed in ImmunoSEQ Analyzer, removing out-of-frame sequences and CDR3s with stop codons, and genes were named by IMGT nomenclature. Normalized Shannon entropy, defined as 1 minus Pielou's evenness, was used to summarize repertoire diversity. Only TRB sequences sharing the V gene, the J gene and the CDR3 were counted as identical. Public PML clonotypes were defined as CDR3s shared by two or more PML-onset samples but absent from earlier samples, from controls, and from public databases. Position-by-position CDR3 amino acid composition was analyzed in Skylign with the observed count method. Imported from immuneACCESS, the table was reduced by TCRdb to in-frame sequences with V and J called. These copies leave out some clones; in studies compared against another copy, an unresolved V gene accounts for under half, and the cause of the remainder is not known. V, J and clone size were drawn from that table, and D and trimming were deduced from the DNA. The sample has 25,000 to 30,000 clones on record, around 89% of them singletons. The ten most abundant clones make up 1.1% of the sample.

The sample's time point, from its label and the paper: before natalizumab initiation. Every listed patient had earlier received interferon beta, and every PML patient was female. Blood samples for T0 were taken before the first natalizumab infusion. Isolation of peripheral blood mononuclear cells was performed by Ficoll-Hypaque density gradient centrifugation. As to this clone: Its antigen target is currently unknown. Nothing much larger sits one base from this clone, and base qualities are not available.

The rearranged segments are TRBV6-6 and TRBJ2-7, with the D gene possibly TRBD1 or TRBD2, each one fitting 5 bases. Specimen: PBMCs. The receptor comes from a human donor with multiple sclerosis. DNA sequence: TGTGCCACCCATAAGCCCGGGACGGCTGACTACGAGCAGTACTTC. Translated, it reads CATHKPGTADYEQYF.